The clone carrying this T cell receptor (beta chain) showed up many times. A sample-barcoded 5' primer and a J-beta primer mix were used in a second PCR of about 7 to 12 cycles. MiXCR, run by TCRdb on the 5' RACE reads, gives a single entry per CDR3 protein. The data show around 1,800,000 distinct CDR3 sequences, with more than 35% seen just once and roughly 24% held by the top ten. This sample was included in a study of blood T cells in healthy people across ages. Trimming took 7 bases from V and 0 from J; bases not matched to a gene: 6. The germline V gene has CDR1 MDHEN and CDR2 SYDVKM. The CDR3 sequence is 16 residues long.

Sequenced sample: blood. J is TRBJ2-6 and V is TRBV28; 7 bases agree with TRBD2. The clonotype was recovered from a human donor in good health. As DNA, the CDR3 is TGTGCCAGCATGGGAGGGGACTCCTCTGGGGCCAACGTCCTGACTTTC. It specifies CASMGGDSSGANVLTF.